Each of the 18 T cell receptor beta chains below was sequenced from the same sample in a study of blood T cell repertoires in COVID-19. Some clones are missing from TCRdb's copy, which holds only in-frame ones; the method was immunoSEQ multiplex PCR. The sample has 30,000 or so clones, over 75% seen once. Sample: peripheral blood. The receptors come from a man older than 75 with active COVID-19.

This clone has only a few counts. The rearrangement uses TRBV13 and TRBJ2-1; weak D call: TRBD2 (7 bases). V was cut by 6 bases and J by 4 bases, with 13 bases left in between. The CDR3 sequence is 14 residues long. Germline V gene sequence: CDR1 PRHDT, CDR2 FYEKMQ (reference sequence). CDR3 coding DNA: TGTGCCAGCAGAGGGGGGGCAGCGTACAATGAGCAGTTCTTC. Translated: CASRGGAAYNEQFF.

The chain has TRBV5-1 and TRBJ1-1; D is possibly TRBD1 (5 bases). The CDR3 is 14 amino acids. V was cut by 0 bases and J by 5 bases, with 11 bases left in between. Germline CDR1 and CDR2: SGHRS and YFSETQ. CDR3 bases: TGCGCCAGCAGCTTGGAAGGGGTGGGGACTGAAGCTTTCTTT. Encoded protein: CASSLEGVGTEAFF.

J is TRBJ2-3 and V is TRBV11-3; TRBD2 aligns across 8 bases. CDR1 and CDR2 from the germline V gene are SGHNT and YENEEA. The CDR3 sequence is 15 residues long. With V trimmed by 4 bases and J by 3 bases, 6 bases remained unmatched. CDR3 in amino acids: CASSSFGGGTDTQYF. The CDR3 nucleotides are TGTGCCAGCAGCTCCTTCGGCGGGGGGACAGATACGCAGTATTTT.

The rearrangement uses TRBV7-9 and TRBJ2-1, with 7 bases fitting TRBD1. V shed 3 bases, J shed 2 bases, and the junction held 1 base outside the gene matches. The CDR3 extends over 14 amino acids. CDR1 SEHNR and CDR2 FQNEAQ come from the germline V gene (reference sequence). CDR3 region: CASSFGQAYNEQFF. The DNA of the CDR3 is TGTGCCAGCAGCTTCGGACAGGCCTACAATGAGCAGTTCTTC.

The chain joins TRBV5-4 to TRBJ2-3; 13 bases agree with TRBD2. J lost 0 bases, V lost 4 bases, and 5 bases had no gene match. Germline-derived CDR1 and CDR2 are SGHNT and YYREEE (reference sequence). There are 17 residues in the CDR3. This chain's CDR3 is CASSAGTSGVSTDTQYF. Written as DNA, the CDR3 is TGTGCCAGCAGCGCTGGGACTAGCGGGGTTAGCACAGATACGCAGTATTTT.

This rearrangement joins TRBV5-1 to TRBJ2-7, with D possibly matching TRBD1 (6 bases). The CDR3 loop spans 14 amino acids. Germline V gene data show CDR1 as SGHRS and CDR2 as YFSETQ. Trimming took 1 base from V and 6 from J, leaving 14 bases between them. CDR3 sequence reads: CASSLRLQGIEQYF. CDR3 DNA: TGCGCCAGCAGCTTGAGATTACAGGGTATCGAGCAGTACTTC.

The V call is TRBV7-2, the J call TRBJ2-5, with D perhaps TRBD2 (6 bases). The CDR3 is made up of 14 amino acids. Looked up from germline, CDR1 is SGHTA and CDR2 is FQGNSA. V gave up 5 bases and J gave up 3 bases, with 13 bases separating them. This chain's CDR3 is CASSDYGGKETQYF. CDR3 nucleotide sequence: TGTGCCAGCAGCGATTACGGGGGTAAAGAGACCCAGTACTTC.

The chain links TRBV18 to TRBJ1-2; possibly TRBD1 for D (6 bases). Trimming took off 6 bases at V and 2 bases at J, with 13 bases between the two ends. Per germline, CDR1 KGHSH and CDR2 LQKENI. The CDR3 consists of 14 residues. CDR3 bases: TGTGCCAGCTCCTGGACAGCGGTGAACTATGGCTACACCTTC. This translates into CASSWTAVNYGYTF.

This chain links TRBV2 with TRBJ2-3; 8 nucleotides agree with TRBD1. The V gene's germline CDR1 is SNHLY and CDR2 FYNNEI. The CDR3 sequence is 16 residues long. J gave up 6 bases and V 4 bases, and 12 bases lay outside the gene matches. CDR3 region: CASSGVEVWTGDTQYF. For the CDR3, the DNA is TGTGCCAGCAGTGGGGTAGAGGTCTGGACAGGGGATACGCAGTATTTT.

This clone was counted a few times. This chain connects TRBV30 to TRBJ1-2; 10 nucleotides line up with TRBD1. Germline loops: CDR1 GTSNPN, CDR2 SVGIG (reference sequence). J lost 2 bases, V lost 5 bases, and 8 bases had no gene match. This CDR3 region has 15 residues. CDR3 in DNA: TGTGCCTGGTGGACAGGGGGAGTTGGCAACTATGGCTACACCTTC. Amino acid sequence: CAWWTGGVGNYGYTF.

The chain employs TRBV18 and TRBJ1-1, with D uncertain. This CDR3 spans 15 amino acids. V was cut by 1 base and J by 5 bases, with 14 bases left in between. CDR1 KGHSH and CDR2 LQKENI come from the germline V gene. CDR3 protein: CASSPQTSRGTEAFF. For the CDR3, the DNA is TGTGCCAGCTCACCACAGACCTCCAGAGGTACTGAAGCTTTCTTT.

V and J are TRBV30 and TRBJ2-5, with a weak D call TRBD1 (5 bases). CDR1 is GTSNPN, CDR2 SVGIG, per germline (reference sequence). CDR3 length: 12 amino acids. V gave up 0 bases and J gave up 5 bases, with 7 bases separating them. The CDR3 loop is CAWSVGRETQYF. CDR3 bases: TGTGCCTGGAGTGTGGGGCGGGAGACCCAGTACTTC.

This clone appeared a single time. V usage is TRBV9 and J usage is TRBJ2-3; 8 bases map to TRBD2. The germline gives CDR1 SGDLS, CDR2 YYNGEE. The junction had 9 bases not matched to a gene; V was cut back by 4 bases and J by 2 bases. The CDR3 totals 16 residues. The DNA for the CDR3 is TGTGCCAGCAGCCCCCTTTCGGGGGGGGTCACAGATACGCAGTATTTT. It translates to CASSPLSGGVTDTQYF. The full variable domain, in which reference TRBV9 and TRBJ2-3 provide the parts outside the CDR3, is DSGVTQTPKHLITATGQRVTLRCSPRSGDLSVYWYQQSLDQGLQFLIQYYNGEERAKGNILERFSAQQFPDLHSELNLSSLELGDSALYFCASSPLSGGVTDTQYFGPGTRLTVL.

The chain is built from TRBV5-6 and TRBJ2-5, with D tentatively TRBD1 (5 bases). The CDR3 is 15 residues long. Germline values: CDR1 SGHDT, CDR2 YYEEEE. V was clipped by 7 bases and J by 4 bases, with 20 bases between them. CDR3 in amino acids: CASFSLGQGRETQYF. The CDR3 region has the DNA TGTGCCAGCTTTTCGCTCGGGCAGGGAAGAGAGACCCAGTACTTC.

The rearrangement links TRBV9 to TRBJ2-5; 8 positions agree with TRBD1. V gave up 4 bases and J gave up 5 bases; unmatched junction bases: 7. The CDR3 is made up of 14 amino acids. Germline CDR1 SGDLS, CDR2 YYNGEE. The CDR3 sequence: CASSFGQGEETQYF. In nucleotides, the CDR3 is TGTGCCAGCAGCTTCGGACAGGGAGAGGAGACCCAGTACTTC.

The V gene is TRBV18, the J gene TRBJ1-6; a possible D gene is TRBD1 (5 bases). Trimming shortened V by 3 bases and J by 5 bases, and 8 bases separated the two germline ends. The CDR3 spans 14 residues. Germline CDR1 KGHSH, CDR2 LQKENI. CDR3 region: CASSPQGNNSPLHF. CDR3 bases: TGTGCCAGCTCACCTCAGGGAAATAATTCACCCCTCCACTTT.

In this sample, this clone turned up once. The chain carries TRBV5-1 and TRBJ2-5, with D possibly matching TRBD2 (7 bases). CDR1 and CDR2 (germline): SGHRS, YFSETQ. Trimming cost V 5 bases and J 2 bases, with 16 bases left between them. This CDR3 is 15 amino acids long. The CDR3 bases are TGCGCCAGCAGTCAAGGGGGGGCCCTACAAGAGACCCAGTACTTC. This codes for CASSQGGALQETQYF.

The genes are TRBV2 and TRBJ2-5, with 10 bases aligning to TRBD2. The CDR3 has 15 residues. The V and J ends lost 7 bases and 7 bases, in that order; junction bases with no gene match: 12. Germline CDR1 SNHLY, CDR2 FYNNEI. Here the CDR3 DNA reads TGTGCCAGCACTCTAGCGGGGGAGACTCGCGGGACCCAGTACTTC. This encodes CASTLAGETRGTQYF.